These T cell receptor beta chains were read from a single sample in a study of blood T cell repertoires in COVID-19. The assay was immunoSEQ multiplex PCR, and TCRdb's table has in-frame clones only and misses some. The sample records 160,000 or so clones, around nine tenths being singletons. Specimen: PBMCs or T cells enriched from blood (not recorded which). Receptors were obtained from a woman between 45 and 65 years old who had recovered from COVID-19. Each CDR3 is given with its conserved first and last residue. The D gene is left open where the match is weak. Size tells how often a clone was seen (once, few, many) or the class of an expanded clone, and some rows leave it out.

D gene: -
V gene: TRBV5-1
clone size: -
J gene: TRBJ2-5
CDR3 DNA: TGCGCCAGCAGCTTGGAGGGGCAGCGAGAGACCCAGTACTTC
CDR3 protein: CASSLEGQRETQYF

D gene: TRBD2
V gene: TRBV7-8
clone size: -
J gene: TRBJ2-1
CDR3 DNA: TGTGCCAGCAGCTTAGGGGGGGGATCCTACAATGAGCAGTTCTTC
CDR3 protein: CASSLGGGSYNEQFF

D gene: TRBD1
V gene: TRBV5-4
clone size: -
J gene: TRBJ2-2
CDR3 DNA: TGTGCCAGCAGCTTCCGGACAGGGATGTCCGGGGAGCTGTTTTTT
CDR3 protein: CASSFRTGMSGELFF

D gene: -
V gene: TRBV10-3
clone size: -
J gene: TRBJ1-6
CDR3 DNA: TGTGCCATCATGGGGAGCTCCTATAATTCACCCCTCCACTTT
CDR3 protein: CAIMGSSYNSPLHF

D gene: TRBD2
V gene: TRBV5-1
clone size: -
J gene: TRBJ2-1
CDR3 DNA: TGCGCCAGCAGCTTATACGCCGGGACTAGTGCCTACAATGAGCAGTTCTTC
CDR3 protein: CASSLYAGTSAYNEQFF

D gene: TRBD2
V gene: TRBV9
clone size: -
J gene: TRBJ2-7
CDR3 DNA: TGTGCCAGCAGCGTAGTGGCGGGGGGAGGCTACGAGCAGTACTTC
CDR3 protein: CASSVVAGGGYEQYF

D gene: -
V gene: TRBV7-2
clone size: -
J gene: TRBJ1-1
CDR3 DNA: TGTGCCAGCAGCTACAGGGTAGACACTGAAGCTTTCTTT
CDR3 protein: CASSYRVDTEAFF

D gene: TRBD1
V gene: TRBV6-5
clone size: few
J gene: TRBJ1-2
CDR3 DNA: TGTGCCAGCAGTCTTCGGACAGGGACCTATGGCTACACCTTC
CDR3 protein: CASSLRTGTYGYTF

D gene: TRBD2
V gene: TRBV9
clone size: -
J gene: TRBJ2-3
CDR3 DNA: TGTGCCAGCAGCGACGTAGCCTACGATCTTAGCGGGGGGTCCAGCAACCCCACAGATACGCAGTATTTT
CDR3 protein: CASSDVAYDLSGGSSNPTDTQYF

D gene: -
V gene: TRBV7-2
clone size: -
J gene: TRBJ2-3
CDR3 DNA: TGTGCCAGCAGCTTAGTTTCGCTCGGGTTAGATACGCAGTATTTT
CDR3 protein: CASSLVSLGLDTQYF

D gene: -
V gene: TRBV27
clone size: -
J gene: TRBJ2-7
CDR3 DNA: TGTGCCAGCAGTTTATCGATCAGGGGTGTGGACGAGCAGTACTTC
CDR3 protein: CASSLSIRGVDEQYF

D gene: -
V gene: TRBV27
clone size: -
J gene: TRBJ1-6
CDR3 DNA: TGTGCCAGCAGTTTGGGGCAGTCTAATTCACCCCTCCACTTT
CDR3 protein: CASSLGQSNSPLHF

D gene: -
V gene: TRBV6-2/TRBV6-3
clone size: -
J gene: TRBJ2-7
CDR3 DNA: TGTGCCAGCAGCCCCGACAGCTTCCGATCCTACGAGCAGTACTTC
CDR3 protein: CASSPDSFRSYEQYF

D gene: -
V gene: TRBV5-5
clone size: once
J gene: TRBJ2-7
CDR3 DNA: TGTGCCAGCAGCGTCCGGGACACGGACTACGAGCAGTACTTC
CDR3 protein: CASSVRDTDYEQYF

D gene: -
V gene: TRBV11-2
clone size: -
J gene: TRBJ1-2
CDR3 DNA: TGTGCCAGCAGCCCCTATGAGGGACAACGGGGCTATGGCTACACCTTC
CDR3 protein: CASSPYEGQRGYGYTF

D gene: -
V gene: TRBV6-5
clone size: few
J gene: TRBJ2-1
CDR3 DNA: TGTGCCAGCAGTTACGGGCTTGACAATGAGCAGTTCTTC
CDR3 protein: CASSYGLDNEQFF

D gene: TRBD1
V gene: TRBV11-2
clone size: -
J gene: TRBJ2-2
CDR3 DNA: TGTGCCAGCAGCCCACAGGGGGCAATTGGAACCGGGGAGCTGTTTTTT
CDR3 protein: CASSPQGAIGTGELFF

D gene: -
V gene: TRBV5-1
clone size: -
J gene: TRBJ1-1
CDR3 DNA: TGCGCCAGCAGCTTGGGTCCCGGAGCTCAAGCTTTCTTT
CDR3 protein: CASSLGPGAQAFF

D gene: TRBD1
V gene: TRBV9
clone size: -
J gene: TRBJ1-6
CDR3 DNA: TGTGCCAGCAGCGTAGACGGGACAGGGGTTAATTCACCCCTCCACTTT
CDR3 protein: CASSVDGTGVNSPLHF

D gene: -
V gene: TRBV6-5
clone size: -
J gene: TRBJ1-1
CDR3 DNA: TGTGCCAGCAGTCCCGTCAGGGGCACTGAAGCTTTCTTT
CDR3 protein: CASSPVRGTEAFF

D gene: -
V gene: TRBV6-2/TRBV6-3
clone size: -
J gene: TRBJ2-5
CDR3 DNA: TGTGCCAGCAGTCGGGACATGGAGACCCAGTACTTC
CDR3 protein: CASSRDMETQYF

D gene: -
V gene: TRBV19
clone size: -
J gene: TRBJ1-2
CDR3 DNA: TGTGCCAGTAGTTGGGGGGGAGCTAACTATGGCTACACCTTC
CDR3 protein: CASSWGGANYGYTF

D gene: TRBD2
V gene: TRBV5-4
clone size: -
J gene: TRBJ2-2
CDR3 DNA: TGTGCCACCCGGACTAGCGGGGGGGCCCGTGTCACCGGGGAGCTGTTTTTT
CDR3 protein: CATRTSGGARVTGELFF

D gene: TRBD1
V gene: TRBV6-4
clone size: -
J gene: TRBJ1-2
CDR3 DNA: TGTGCCAGCAGTTCAGACGCTCCCGGGACAGGCTATGGCTACACCTTC
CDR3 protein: CASSSDAPGTGYGYTF

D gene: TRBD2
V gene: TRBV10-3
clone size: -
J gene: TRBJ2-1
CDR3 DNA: TGTGCCATCAGTGAGTCGCTAGCGGGGGGAAATGAGCAGTTCTTC
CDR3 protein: CAISESLAGGNEQFF

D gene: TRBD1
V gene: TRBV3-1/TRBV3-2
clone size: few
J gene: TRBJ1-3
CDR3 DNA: TGTGCCAGCAGCCAAGATCGGGACAGCCTGTACTCTGGAAACACCATATATTTT
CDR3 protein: CASSQDRDSLYSGNTIYF

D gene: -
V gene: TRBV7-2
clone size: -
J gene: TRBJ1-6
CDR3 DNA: TGTGCCAGCAGCCCCTATCGAGGGAATCTTGGTTCACCCCTCCACTTT
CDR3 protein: CASSPYRGNLGSPLHF

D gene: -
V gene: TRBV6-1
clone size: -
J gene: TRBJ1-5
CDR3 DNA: TGTGCCAGCAGTGAACCGGGGATCAGCAATCAGCCCCAGCATTTT
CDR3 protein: CASSEPGISNQPQHF

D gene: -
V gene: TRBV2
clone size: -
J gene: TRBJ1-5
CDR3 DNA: TGTGCCAGCAGGAGGGAATGGCACGCCAATCAGCCCCAGCATTTT
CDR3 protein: CASRREWHANQPQHF

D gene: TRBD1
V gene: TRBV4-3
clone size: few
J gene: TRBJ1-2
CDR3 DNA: TGCGCCAGCAGCCAGGGCGGGGGACAGGGAAACTATGGCTACACCTTC
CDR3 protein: CASSQGGGQGNYGYTF

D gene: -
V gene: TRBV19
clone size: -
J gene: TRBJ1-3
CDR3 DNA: TGTGCCAGTAGTAGGGGCCTAACCCGAATCTCTGGAAACACCATATATTTT
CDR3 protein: CASSRGLTRISGNTIYF

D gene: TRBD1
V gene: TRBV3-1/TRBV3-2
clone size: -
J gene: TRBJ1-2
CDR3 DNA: TGTGCCAGCAGCGTACAGGGGTACGGCTACACCTTC
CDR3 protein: CASSVQGYGYTF

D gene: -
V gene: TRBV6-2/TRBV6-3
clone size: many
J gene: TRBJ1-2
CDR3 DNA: TGTGCCAGCAGTTCCCAAGGTCCGGGTCCCTTCTTC
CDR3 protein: CASSSQGPGPFF

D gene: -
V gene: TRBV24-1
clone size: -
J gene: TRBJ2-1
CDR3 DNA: TGTGCCACCAGTGACCAAAGGCCGGGAGTAGGCGCCTACAATGAGCAGTTCTTC
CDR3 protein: CATSDQRPGVGAYNEQFF

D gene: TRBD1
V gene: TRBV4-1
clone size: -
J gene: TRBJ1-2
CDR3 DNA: TGCGCCAGCAGCCAAGTATGGGGTAGCGGCTTGTTGATCGGACAGGAGAACTATGGCTACACCTTC
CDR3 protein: CASSQVWGSGLLIGQENYGYTF

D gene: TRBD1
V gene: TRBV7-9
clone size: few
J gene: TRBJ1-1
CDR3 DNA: TGTGCCAGCAGGAGAGACAGGGGTACTGAAGCTTTCTTT
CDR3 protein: CASRRDRGTEAFF

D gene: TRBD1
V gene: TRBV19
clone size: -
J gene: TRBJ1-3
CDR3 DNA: TGTGCCAGTAGTGCGGGACAGGGGTTTGTTAACACCATATATTTT
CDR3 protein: CASSAGQGFVNTIYF

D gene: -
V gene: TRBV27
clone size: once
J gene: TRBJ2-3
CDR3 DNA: TGTGCCAGCAGTTTCTTAGACAGAACAGATACGCAGTATTTT
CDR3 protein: CASSFLDRTDTQYF

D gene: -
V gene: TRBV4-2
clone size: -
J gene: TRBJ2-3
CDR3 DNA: TGTGCCAGCAGCCAAGTTAGCGACACGGATACGCAGTATTTT
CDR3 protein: CASSQVSDTDTQYF

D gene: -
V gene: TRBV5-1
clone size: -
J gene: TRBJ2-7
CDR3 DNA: TGCGCCAGCAGCTATGGCGGACTCCTAAGCTCCTACGAGCAGTACTTC
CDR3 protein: CASSYGGLLSSYEQYF

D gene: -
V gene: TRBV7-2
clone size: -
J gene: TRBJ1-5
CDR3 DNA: TGTGCCAGCAGCTTGAGGCAGGGGAATCAGCCCCAGCATTTT
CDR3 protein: CASSLRQGNQPQHF

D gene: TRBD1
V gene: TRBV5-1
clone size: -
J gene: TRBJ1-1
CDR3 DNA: TGCGCCAGCAGCCCAGGGTCGACAGGGGGAGAGTATAGGACTGAAGCTTTCTTT
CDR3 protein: CASSPGSTGGEYRTEAFF